This TCR beta chain stems from a study of human T cells and chemical hapten exposure. The CDR3 covers 13 residues. With 5 bases removed from V and 3 bases from J, the gap between germline ends came to 11 bases. CDR1 and CDR2 (germline): SEHNR, FQNEAQ (reference sequence). In the library, unique molecular identifiers were attached to individual cDNA molecules. TCRdb reprocessed the RACE reads via MiXCR and lists one record per CDR3 protein. The table includes 150,000 to 200,000 distinct CDR3 sequences, approximately 20% detected once. Study-level results: No change in TCRs above 1 in 1000 frequency was produced by DPC sensitization.

As for time point: patch test 1, 2 weeks after DPC sensitization. Described treatment: therapeutic diphenylcyclopropenone sensitization with weekly scalp DPC. Blood draws came before every patch-test application. With respect to this clonotype: Its antigen remains unknown.

The V and J genes are TRBV7-9 and TRBJ2-7; D is undetermined. The sequenced sample was whole blood, obtained in connection with sensitization to the hapten diphenylcyclopropenone (DPC). The source is a woman aged 45-65 years with alopecia areata. Some clones in this sample may be carry-over from other donors' samples. CDR3 in DNA: TGTGCCAGCAGCCCTTCGACCGGCTACGAGCAGTACTTC. Translation gives CASSPSTGYEQYF.